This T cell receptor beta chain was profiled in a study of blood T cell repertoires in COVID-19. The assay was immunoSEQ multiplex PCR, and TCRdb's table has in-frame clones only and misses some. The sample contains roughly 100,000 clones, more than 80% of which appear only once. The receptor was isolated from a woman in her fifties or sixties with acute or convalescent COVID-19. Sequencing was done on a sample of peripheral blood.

The CDR3 is CASSQGSRGGELFF. The CDR3 DNA is TGTGCCAGCAGCCAAGGATCCAGGGGCGGGGAGCTGTTTTTT. The V gene is TRBV3-1 (or the pseudogene TRBV3-2), the J gene TRBJ2-2; TRBD1 might be the D (6 bases). From germline, CDR1 is LGHDT and CDR2 YNNKEL (reference sequence). V was trimmed by 1 base and J by 7 bases, leaving 10 bases between them. CDR3 length: 14 residues.